This T cell receptor (beta chain) is drawn from a study of control samples from healthy donors and cancer patients. The repertoire was sequenced with immunoSEQ multiplex PCR; TCRdb's copy has only in-frame clones and lacks some. The repertoire includes about 250,000 clones, 82% of them detected once, and about an eighth sits in the top ten. The source is a woman aged 55 to 70 with lung cancer. Sequenced sample: PBMCs.

The CDR3 here is CASSESGEAKNIQYF. The CDR3 coding sequence is TGTGCCAGCAGTGAATCCGGGGAAGCCAAAAACATTCAGTACTTC. The genes are TRBV25-1 and TRBJ2-4; D is perhaps TRBD2 (5 bases). Germline values: CDR1 MGHDK, CDR2 SYGVNS. V was pared by 1 base and J by 0 bases, with 7 bases between. The CDR3 length is 15 residues.